The source of this T cell receptor beta chain is a study of response to subunit inactivated influenza vaccine. Findings and caveats of the study: After each seasonal influenza vaccination, few new T cells are recruited, the authors suggested.

Trimming took 0 bases from V and 1 from J, leaving 9 bases between them. This CDR3 has 15 amino acids. Looked up from germline, CDR1 is SGHKS and CDR2 is YYEKEE (reference sequence). In its sample, this clonotype was seen a few times. The antigen remains unidentified. MiXCR was run by TCRdb on the RT-PCR reads, yielding one entry per CDR3 protein. This sample has roughly 500,000 distinct CDR3 sequences, with about 17% found just once. The TCR originated in a man between 50 and 75 years old who received an inactivated influenza vaccine. The sample here was CD4+ T cells sorted from PBMCs, taken around 25 months after vaccination. This rearrangement joins TRBV5-5 to TRBJ2-3; D perhaps matches TRBD2 (6 bases). The CDR3 spells CASSLVPGGTDTQYF. The CDR3 DNA sequence: TGTGCCAGCAGCTTGGTTCCGGGGGGCACAGATACGCAGTATTTT.